Following are 7 T cell receptor beta chains from one sample sequenced in a study of T cell responses to AZD1222 COVID-19 vaccine. The data were produced by immunoSEQ multiplex PCR, yet TCRdb's version contains in-frame clones alone and is incomplete. The sample includes around 80,000 clones, 90% of them seen just once. The specimen comprised peripheral blood, sampled on day 0 of AZD1222 vaccination. The receptors come from an adult in good health.

This sequence joins TRBV19 and TRBJ2-2, with TRBD1 identical over 7 bases. The germline V gene has CDR1 LNHDA and CDR2 SQIVND (reference sequence). The CDR3 consists of 16 residues. With 2 bases clipped from V and 5 bases from J, the junction kept 8 bases outside the gene matches. The CDR3 is CASSIIQGLGTGELFF. As DNA, the CDR3 is TGTGCCAGTAGTATAATACAGGGGCTTGGGACCGGGGAGCTGTTTTTT.

The V call is TRBV19, the J call TRBJ2-7, with D perhaps matching TRBD1 (5 bases). This CDR3 is built from 13 residues. V lost 5 bases and J 2 bases, leaving 10 bases between the germline ends. Germline CDR1 and CDR2: LNHDA and SQIVND (reference sequence). Here the CDR3 reads CASSPATAYEQYF. CDR3 bases: TGTGCCAGTAGTCCGGCGACAGCCTACGAGCAGTACTTC.

This clone is a singleton in its sample. The chain recombines TRBV7-9 with TRBJ2-3; 7 bases are shared with TRBD1. The CDR3 extends over 15 amino acids. The germline CDR1 and CDR2 sequences are SEHNR and FQNEAQ (reference sequence). Trimming removed 1 base from V and 6 bases from J; junction bases left unmatched: 7. Written as DNA, the CDR3 is TGTGCCAGCAGCTTAGTAGGGGGCGTAGCTGATACGCAGTATTTT. Protein: CASSLVGGVADTQYF.

This clone showed up just once. The chain recombines TRBV7-8 with TRBJ1-5, with 8 bases aligning to TRBD1. The germline V gene encodes CDR1 SGHVS and CDR2 FQNEAQ. Losses at the gene ends were 4 bases for V and 6 bases for J; bases not matched to a gene: 5. This CDR3 has 14 residues. The CDR3 loop is CASSYTGTGQPQHF. Here the CDR3 DNA reads TGTGCCAGCAGCTATACAGGGACAGGTCAGCCCCAGCATTTT.

This chain uses TRBV9 with TRBJ2-7; 8 nucleotides line up with TRBD1. Trimming at V came to 3 bases and at J to 10 bases, leaving 15 bases not matched to a gene. The CDR3 extends over 15 amino acids. The germline V gene has CDR1 SGDLS and CDR2 YYNGEE. As DNA, the CDR3 is TGTGCCAGCAGCGCCCGTCAGACAGGGGACCTACGACAGTACTTC. It codes for CASSARQTGDLRQYF.

J is TRBJ2-3 and V is TRBV7-9; TRBD2 matches at 11 bases. The junction had 6 bases not matched to a gene; V was cut back by 3 bases and J by 4 bases. The CDR3 consists of 16 residues. Germline CDR1 SEHNR, CDR2 FQNEAQ (reference sequence). The CDR3 sequence: CASSLDSGGASDTQYF. The CDR3 coding sequence is TGTGCCAGCAGCTTGGATAGCGGGGGGGCGTCAGATACGCAGTATTTT.

The chain uses TRBV5-6 and TRBJ2-7, with TRBD1 matching 7 bases. The CDR3 loop spans 15 amino acids. V gave up 4 bases and J gave up 0 bases; unmatched junction bases: 7. Per germline, CDR1 SGHDT and CDR2 YYEEEE. DNA of the CDR3: TGTGCCAGCAGCAGACGACAGGGTAGCTCCTACGAGCAGTACTTC. It codes for CASSRRQGSSYEQYF. The full variable domain, rest sourced from reference TRBV5-6 and TRBJ2-7, is DAGVTQSPTHLIKTRGQQVTLRCSPKSGHDTVSWYQQALGQGPQFIFQYYEEEERQRGNFPDRFSGHQFPNYSSELNVNALLLGDSALYLCASSRRQGSSYEQYFGPGTRLTVT.